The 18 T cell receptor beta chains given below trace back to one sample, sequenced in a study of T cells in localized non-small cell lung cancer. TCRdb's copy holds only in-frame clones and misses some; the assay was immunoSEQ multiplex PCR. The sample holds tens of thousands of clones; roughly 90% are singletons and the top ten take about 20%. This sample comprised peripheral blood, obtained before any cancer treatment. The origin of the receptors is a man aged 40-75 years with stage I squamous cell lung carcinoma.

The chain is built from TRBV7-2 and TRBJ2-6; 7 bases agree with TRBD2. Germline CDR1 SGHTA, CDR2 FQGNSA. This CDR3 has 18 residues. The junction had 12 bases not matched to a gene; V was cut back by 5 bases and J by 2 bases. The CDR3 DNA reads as TGTGCCAGCAGCCTCCCGACTAGCACAAAACCTGGGGCCAACGTCCTGACTTTC. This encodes CASSLPTSTKPGANVLTF.

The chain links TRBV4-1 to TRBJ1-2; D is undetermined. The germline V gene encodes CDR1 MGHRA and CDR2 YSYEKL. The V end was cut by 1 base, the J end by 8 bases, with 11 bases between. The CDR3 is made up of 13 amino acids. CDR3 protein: CASSQGFGDGYTF. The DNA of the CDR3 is TGCGCCAGCAGCCAAGGCTTCGGAGACGGCTACACCTTC.

The CDR3 region has the DNA TGTGCCAGCAGCTTAGAGTTGTGGCGGGGCGCAGGGTACAATGAGCAGTTCTTC. Translation: CASSLELWRGAGYNEQFF. The genes are TRBV7-2 and TRBJ2-1; TRBD2 might be the D (6 bases). Germline CDR1 and CDR2: SGHTA and FQGNSA. The CDR3 runs to 18 residues. V was shortened by 1 base and J by 4 bases, with 20 bases between the two germline ends.

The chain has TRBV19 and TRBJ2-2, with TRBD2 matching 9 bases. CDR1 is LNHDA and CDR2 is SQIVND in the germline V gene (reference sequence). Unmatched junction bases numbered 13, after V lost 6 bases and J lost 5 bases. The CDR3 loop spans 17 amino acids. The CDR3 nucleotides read TGTGCCAGTAGGCTGACACCCGCGGGAGGGAGGACCGGGGAGCTGTTTTTT. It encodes CASRLTPAGGRTGELFF.

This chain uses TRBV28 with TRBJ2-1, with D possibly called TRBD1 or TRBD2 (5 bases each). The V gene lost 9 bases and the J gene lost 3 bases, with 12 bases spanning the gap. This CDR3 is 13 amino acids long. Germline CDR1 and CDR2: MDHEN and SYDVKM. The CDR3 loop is CASGTRGYNEQFF. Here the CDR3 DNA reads TGTGCCAGTGGAACGAGGGGCTACAATGAGCAGTTCTTC.

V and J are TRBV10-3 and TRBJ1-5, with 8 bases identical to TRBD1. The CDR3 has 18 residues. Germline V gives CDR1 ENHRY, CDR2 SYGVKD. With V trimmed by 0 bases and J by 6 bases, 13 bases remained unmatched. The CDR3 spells CAISESLSTGELGQPQHF. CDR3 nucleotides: TGTGCCATCAGTGAGTCTCTTTCGACAGGGGAATTGGGTCAGCCCCAGCATTTT.

CDR3 sequence (DNA): TGTGCCAGCAGCTTAGCTTCGACTATTCAAGAGACCCAGTACTTC. This translates into CASSLASTIQETQYF. The chain uses TRBV7-2 and TRBJ2-5; TRBD2 might be the D (5 bases). V was clipped by 0 bases and J by 2 bases, with 10 bases between them. Per the germline V gene, CDR1 is SGHTA and CDR2 is FQGNSA. This CDR3 comprises 15 residues.

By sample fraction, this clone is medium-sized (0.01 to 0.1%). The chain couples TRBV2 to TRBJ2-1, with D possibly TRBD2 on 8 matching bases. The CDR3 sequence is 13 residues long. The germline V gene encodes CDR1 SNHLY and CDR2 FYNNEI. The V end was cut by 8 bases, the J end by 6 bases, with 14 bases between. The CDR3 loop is CASVTGTSNEQFF. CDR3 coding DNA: TGTGCCAGCGTGACAGGGACTAGCAATGAGCAGTTCTTC.

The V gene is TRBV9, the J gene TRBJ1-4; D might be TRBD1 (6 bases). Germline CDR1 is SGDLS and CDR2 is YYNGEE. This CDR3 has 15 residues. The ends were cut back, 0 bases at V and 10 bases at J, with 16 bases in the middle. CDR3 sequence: CASSVANSGGGKLFF. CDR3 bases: TGTGCCAGCAGCGTAGCTAACTCGGGGGGCGGAAAACTGTTTTTT.

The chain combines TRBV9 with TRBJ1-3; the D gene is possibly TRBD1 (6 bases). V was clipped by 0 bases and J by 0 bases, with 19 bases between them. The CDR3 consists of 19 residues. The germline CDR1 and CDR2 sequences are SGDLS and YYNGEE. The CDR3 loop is CASSVGTDLFYSSGNTIYF. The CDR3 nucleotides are TGTGCCAGCAGCGTAGGGACAGATCTATTTTACTCCTCTGGAAACACCATATATTTT.

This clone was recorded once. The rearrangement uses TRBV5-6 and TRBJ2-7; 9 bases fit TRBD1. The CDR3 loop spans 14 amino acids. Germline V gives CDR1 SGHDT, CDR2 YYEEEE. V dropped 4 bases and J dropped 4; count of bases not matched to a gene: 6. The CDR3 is CASSGNRGLYEQYF. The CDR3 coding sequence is TGTGCCAGCAGCGGGAACAGGGGGCTTTACGAGCAGTACTTC.

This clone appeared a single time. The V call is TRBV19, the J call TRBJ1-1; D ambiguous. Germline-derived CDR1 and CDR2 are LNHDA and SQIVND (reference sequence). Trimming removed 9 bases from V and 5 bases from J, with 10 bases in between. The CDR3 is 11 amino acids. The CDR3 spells CASTYETEAFF. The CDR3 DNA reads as TGTGCCAGCACTTACGAGACTGAAGCTTTCTTT.

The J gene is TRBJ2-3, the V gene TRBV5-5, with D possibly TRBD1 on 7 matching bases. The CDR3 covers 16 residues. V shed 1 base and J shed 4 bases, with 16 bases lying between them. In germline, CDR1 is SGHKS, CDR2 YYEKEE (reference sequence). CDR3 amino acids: CASSLTGQPGADTQYF. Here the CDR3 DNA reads TGTGCCAGCAGCTTGACGGGACAGCCGGGAGCAGATACGCAGTATTTT.

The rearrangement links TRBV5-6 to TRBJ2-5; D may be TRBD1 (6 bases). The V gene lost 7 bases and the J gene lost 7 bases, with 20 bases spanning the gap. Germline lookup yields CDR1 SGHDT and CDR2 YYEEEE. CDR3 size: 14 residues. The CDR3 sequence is CASALFEGDRTQYF. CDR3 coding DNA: TGTGCCAGCGCTCTTTTCGAGGGGGATCGGACCCAGTACTTC.

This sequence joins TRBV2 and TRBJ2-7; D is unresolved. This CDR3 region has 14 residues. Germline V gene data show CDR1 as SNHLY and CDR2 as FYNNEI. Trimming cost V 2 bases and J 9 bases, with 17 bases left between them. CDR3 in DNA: TGTGCCAGCAGTGAAAATCGGCCCCCACCAGGGCAGTACTTC. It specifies CASSENRPPPGQYF.

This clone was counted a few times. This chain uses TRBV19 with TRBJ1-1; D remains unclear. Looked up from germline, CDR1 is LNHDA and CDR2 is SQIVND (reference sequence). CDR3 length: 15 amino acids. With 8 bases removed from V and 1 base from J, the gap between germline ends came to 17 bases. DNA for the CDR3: TGTGCCAGTTTTCCGAGGAGATCGGCGAACACTGAAGCTTTCTTT. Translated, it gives CASFPRRSANTEAFF.

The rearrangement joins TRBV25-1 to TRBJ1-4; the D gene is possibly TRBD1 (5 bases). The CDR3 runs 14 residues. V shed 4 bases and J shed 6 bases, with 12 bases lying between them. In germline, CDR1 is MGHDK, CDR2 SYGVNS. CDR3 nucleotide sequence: TGTGCCAGCAGTGTCCCAGGGAGGGATGAAAAACTGTTTTTT. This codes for CASSVPGRDEKLFF.

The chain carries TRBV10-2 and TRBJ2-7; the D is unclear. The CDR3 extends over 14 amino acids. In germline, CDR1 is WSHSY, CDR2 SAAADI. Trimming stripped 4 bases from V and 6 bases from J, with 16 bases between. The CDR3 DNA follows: TGCGCCAGCAGTGTAGGAACTTTAGGGTTCGAGCAGTACTTC. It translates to CASSVGTLGFEQYF.